Included here is one T cell receptor beta chain sequence, with context. 13 Jbeta primers and 60 Vbeta primers were used for the PCR. Here immunoSEQ multiplex PCR was the method, and the copy in TCRdb shows in-frame clones only, minus some. The profile shows 85,000 to 100,000 clones, about four fifths of them singletons. CDR3 length: 15 residues. CDR1 is SGHTA, CDR2 FQGNSA, per germline. Trimming removed 6 bases from V and 0 bases from J; junction bases left unmatched: 3. This sample is part of a study of cytomegalovirus exposure and HLA in healthy donors. The V call is TRBV7-2, the J call TRBJ2-1; 9 bases are shared with TRBD2. The receptor was isolated from a male donor in good health and CMV-seropositive. Sample: PBMCs. CDR3 nucleotides: TGTGCCAGCAGTCTAGCGGGGAGCTCCTACAATGAGCAGTTCTTC. Translated: CASSLAGSSYNEQFF.